Listed here are 5 T cell receptor beta chains from one sample, sequenced in a study of T-cell reconstitution after alpha-beta-depleted transplantation in children. This sample's TCRbeta library carried unique molecular identifier barcodes. TCRdb re-called the PCR reads through MiXCR, storing one row per CDR3 protein. This table holds about 200,000 distinct CDR3 sequences, just under 6.5% found once. This specimen was PBMCs, taken before TCRalphabeta/CD19-depleted stem cell transplant. These receptors were collected from a girl less than two years old with combined immunodeficiency, due to receive a stem cell transplant.

This clonotype was picked up many times. The chain carries TRBV7-9 and TRBJ2-5; D uncertain. The CDR3 totals 13 residues. V dropped 3 bases and J dropped 0 bases, with 5 bases sitting between them. Per the germline V gene, CDR1 is SEHNR and CDR2 is FQNEAQ (reference sequence). The CDR3 loop reads CASSLGYQETQYF. The CDR3, as DNA: TGTGCCAGCAGCTTGGGGTACCAAGAGACCCAGTACTTC.

The chain links TRBV3-1 to TRBJ2-1, with TRBD2 as a possible D gene (7 bases). The CDR3 is made up of 17 amino acids. Germline assignment: CDR1 LGHDT and CDR2 YNNKEL (reference sequence). V was shortened by 8 bases and J by 1 base, with 21 bases between the two germline ends. The CDR3 loop is CASGSSWGGKSYNEQFF. The CDR3 bases are TGTGCCAGCGGGTCGTCCTGGGGGGGCAAATCCTACAATGAGCAGTTCTTC.

This clonotype was counted at least ten times. V gene TRBV3-1 combines with J gene TRBJ2-7; TRBD2 agrees at 14 bases. V lost 3 bases to trimming and J lost 5 bases; unmatched junction nucleotides: 6. The germline V gene encodes CDR1 LGHDT and CDR2 YNNKEL (reference sequence). The CDR3 is 16 amino acids. CDR3: CASSHPGLAGGHEQYF. In DNA, the CDR3 is TGTGCCAGCAGCCACCCTGGACTAGCGGGAGGACACGAGCAGTACTTC.

The chain uses TRBV6-1 and TRBJ1-6, with a possible D match to TRBD1 (6 bases). Looked up from germline, CDR1 is MNHNS and CDR2 is SASEGT. Trimming removed 10 bases from V and 6 bases from J, with 22 bases in between. The CDR3 has 16 amino acids. In DNA, the CDR3 is TGTGCCACGAATACAGGGTCGCCCTATGGTAATTCACCCCTCCACTTT. Translation: CATNTGSPYGNSPLHF.

This clonotype was picked up a small number of times. The chain has TRBV4-3 and TRBJ2-3; D is possibly TRBD1 or TRBD2 (6 bases each). V was trimmed by 0 bases and J by 5 bases, leaving 24 bases between them. The CDR3 sequence is 19 residues long. CDR1 LGHNA and CDR2 YSLEER come from the germline V gene. The CDR3 loop reads CASSQDRVFGGAEKDTQYF. CDR3 bases: TGCGCCAGCAGCCAAGATCGCGTTTTCGGGGGCGCAGAGAAAGATACGCAGTATTTT.